This T cell receptor beta chain was sequenced during a study of regulatory T cells in long-lasting Graves disease. Time point: persistent/refractory GD, antithyroid drugs over 5 years with positive TRAb. TCR sequences were obtained from RNA taken from PBMCs. The patients were drawn from one endocrinology department in Xi'an, China. The CDR3 loop spans 15 amino acids. Germline CDR1 reads MNHEY; CDR2 reads SMNVEV (reference sequence). The V segment lost 3 bases and the J segment 4 bases; nucleotides outside the gene matches: 6. Researchers made TCR beta libraries by using iRepertoire HTBI primers and running Arm-PCR on CDR3 regions. TCRdb ran MiXCR on the multiplex PCR reads and lists one entry per CDR3 protein. This sample carries around 400,000 distinct CDR3 sequences, roughly a quarter of them seen once, and the ten largest clones take about a quarter.

The sequence derives from a female donor with Graves disease. Sequencing used peripheral blood mononuclear cells (PBMCs), obtained when the disease was refractory, from a patient treated with antithyroid drugs. The rearrangement uses TRBV27 and TRBJ2-1; 7 nucleotides align to TRBD1. Written as DNA, the CDR3 is TGTGCCAGCAGTTTCCTGACAGGGTCGTACAATGAGCAGTTCTTC. Translating gives CASSFLTGSYNEQFF.